The present T cell receptor beta chain was sequenced within a study of shared clonotypes between healthy human individuals. Study in general: The people who gave samples were a couple of women and three men aged 18 to 49. General study results and limits: Collection of samples was limited to blood; tissue repertoires likely differ. Rarefaction revealed incomplete sorted-subset sequencing despite large depth.

The naive CD8 fraction comprised CD45RO-negative cells positively selected for CCR7 and excluded terminally differentiated effector memory CD45RA+ cells. Only Caucasian adults living in Nashville, Tennessee made up the donor group. Concerning this clone itself: The antigen is undetermined.

CDR3 size: 15 residues. Per the germline V gene, CDR1 is SGHNT and CDR2 is YYREEE (reference sequence). The germline V and J ends were trimmed by 0 bases and 3 bases, with 10 bases remaining between them. Assay used: immunoSEQ multiplex PCR; TCRdb lists only in-frame clones, some missing. This sample yields over 2 million clones, of which roughly 94% are seen a single time; roughly 1.1% belongs to the top ten. The source material was naive CD8+ T cells sorted from blood. The receptor comes from a man aged 18-30 years in good health. V gene TRBV5-4 combines with J gene TRBJ1-5; D gene unclear. The CDR3 sequence is CASSLDGQLNQPQHF. CDR3 nucleotides: TGTGCCAGCAGCTTGGATGGGCAGCTCAATCAGCCCCAGCATTTT.